These T cell receptor beta chains were read from a single sample in a study of cytomegalovirus exposure and HLA in healthy donors. Clones were sequenced by immunoSEQ multiplex PCR, and TCRdb holds only the in-frame ones, with some missing. The sample holds fewer than 200,000 clones, approximately 80% seen once. Input material: PBMCs. The receptors originated from a girl aged 2 to 9 in good health and CMV-seropositive. Both conserved end residues are part of each CDR3. Clone size is stated in some rows and not others, as once, few, many or a class when expanded.

j_gene: TRBJ2-7; abundance: .; len: 13; v_gene: TRBV30; CDR3aa: CAWSGSGRCEQYF
j_gene: TRBJ1-5; abundance: .; len: 13; v_gene: TRBV19; CDR3aa: CASSILGDQPQHF
j_gene: TRBJ2-1; abundance: .; len: 15; v_gene: TRBV10-2; CDR3aa: CASSSSGSSYNEQFF
j_gene: TRBJ1-1; abundance: .; len: 13; v_gene: TRBV7-9; CDR3aa: CASSPWRYAEAFF
j_gene: TRBJ2-2; abundance: once; len: 14; v_gene: TRBV5-1; CDR3aa: CASTSGPSGGELFF
j_gene: TRBJ2-1; abundance: .; len: 15; v_gene: TRBV19; CDR3aa: CASSIVQGNYNEQFF
j_gene: TRBJ2-7; abundance: .; len: 15; v_gene: TRBV5-4; CDR3aa: CASSPGGALDRKQYF
j_gene: TRBJ2-7; abundance: .; len: 15; v_gene: TRBV6-5; CDR3aa: CASSYLTSGSYEQYF
j_gene: TRBJ2-7; abundance: .; len: 11; v_gene: TRBV13; CDR3aa: CASSSSYEQYF
j_gene: TRBJ1-1; abundance: .; len: 14; v_gene: TRBV28; CDR3aa: CASSLVGLNTEAFF
j_gene: TRBJ2-1; abundance: .; len: 16; v_gene: TRBV9; CDR3aa: CASSSSGSGAYNEQFF
j_gene: TRBJ1-1; abundance: few; len: 13; v_gene: TRBV7-3; CDR3aa: CASSASRDTEAFF
j_gene: TRBJ2-7; abundance: once; len: 14; v_gene: TRBV9; CDR3aa: CASSVRLAGDEQYF
j_gene: TRBJ2-1; abundance: .; len: 11; v_gene: TRBV29-1; CDR3aa: CSVFGEIEQFF
j_gene: TRBJ2-1; abundance: .; len: 19; v_gene: TRBV5-1; CDR3aa: CASTRGLAGGRSSYNEQFF
j_gene: TRBJ1-1; abundance: few; len: 17; v_gene: TRBV27; CDR3aa: CASSLSSRQAFSTEAFF
j_gene: TRBJ2-7; abundance: .; len: 15; v_gene: TRBV9; CDR3aa: CASSGPGQGIGEQYF
j_gene: TRBJ1-1; abundance: .; len: 13; v_gene: TRBV2; CDR3aa: CASSGQAGAEAFF
j_gene: TRBJ1-5; abundance: .; len: 14; v_gene: TRBV28; CDR3aa: CASNSPRVGQPQHF